This paragraph covers one TCR beta chain sequence. Its antigen is undetermined. This record belongs to a study of human CD8 memory T cell subsets. Germline V gene data show CDR1 as SEHNR and CDR2 as FQNEAQ (reference sequence). The CDR3 has 16 residues. UMI-labeled 5' RACE produced the TCR beta libraries. TCRdb reprocessed the 5' RACE reads and reports one entry per CDR3 protein, with no DNA. The data show about 5,600 distinct CDR3 sequences, and the top ten clones hold around 26%. The study, taken as a whole, reports: The chains that were sequenced in this study were only T cell receptor beta chains. Stem-like memory T cell repertoires seemed more diverse than precursor exhausted ones by Chao1 estimates. Stem-like memory and precursor exhausted T cells had similarly high diversity, unlike effector memory cells.

Source material: CD8+ effector memory T cells (TEM) sorted from PBMCs. Subset: effector memory CD8 T cells, CCR7- CD45RO+ CD95+. The chain couples TRBV7-9 to TRBJ2-1; without DNA, the TCRdb call of TRBD2 cannot be checked. This receptor was identified in a human donor in good health. CDR3 sequence reads: CASTPEGLAGYNEQFF.